This T cell receptor (beta chain) emerged from a study of blood T cell repertoires in COVID-19. Study in general: COVID-19 samples from acute and convalescent phases originated in the United States, Italy and Spain.

In Seattle, patients joined the study during active infection and were tracked longitudinally. Authors' processing steps: Using reference gene primer amplification, nucleated cell counts were estimated. The table came from immunoSEQ multiplex PCR; TCRdb's copy has only in-frame clones and leaves some out. V, J and clone size derive from that table, while D and trimming were established from the DNA sequence. Among roughly 250,000 clones listed, 86% were seen once. The CDR3 contains 15 residues. The V gene's germline CDR1 is LNHNV and CDR2 YYDKDF (reference sequence). V was pared by 5 bases and J by 3 bases, with 15 bases between.

The sequence came from a woman between 25 and 40 years old with COVID-19, enrolled during active disease. The sample consisted of peripheral blood. The chain joins TRBV15 to TRBJ2-3, with D possibly TRBD1 on 5 matching bases. CDR3 protein: CATSGNSRGTDTQYF. The CDR3, as DNA: TGTGCCACCAGCGGGAACTCTAGGGGAACAGATACGCAGTATTTT.